Each of the 28 T cell receptor beta chains below was sequenced from the same sample in a study of PD-1 blockade in classical Hodgkin lymphoma. Brentuximab vedotin exposure varied among the patients, all of whom had relapsed after autologous stem cell transplantation. Sequencing was performed with immunoSEQ multiplex PCR; in TCRdb, only in-frame clones are kept and a portion is missing. The data hold around 42,000 clones, with 71% observed a single time. Here the sequenced sample was peripheral blood mononuclear cells (PBMCs), taken at baseline. These receptors all stem from a human donor with classical Hodgkin lymphoma.

Turning to this clone: The junction shows a germline mismatch at one end, possibly a read error. The V call is TRBV5-1, the J call TRBJ2-5, with D maybe TRBD2 (5 bases). This CDR3 contains 15 residues. Germline V CDR1 and CDR2: SGHRS, YFSETQ. The CDR3 nucleotides read TGCGCCAGCAACTTGGTGGGCGCGGGCCAAGAGACCCAGTACTTC. Residues: CASNLVGAGQETQYF.

The V call is TRBV29-1, the J call TRBJ2-1; no firm D call. The CDR3 loop spans 11 amino acids. Trimming took 5 bases from V and 5 from J, leaving 7 bases between them. Germline V gene data show CDR1 as SQVTM and CDR2 as ANQGSEA. This chain's CDR3 is CSVFRDNEQFF. CDR3 nucleotide sequence: TGCAGCGTTTTCAGAGACAATGAGCAGTTCTTC.

The J gene is TRBJ1-2, the V gene TRBV27; the D gene is possibly TRBD1 (6 bases). V gave up 4 bases and J gave up 2 bases, with 11 bases separating them. Germline V gene data show CDR1 as MNHEY and CDR2 as SMNVEV (reference sequence). This CDR3 spans 14 amino acids. The CDR3 DNA reads TGTGCCAGCAGTTCGATCGACAGGAACTATGGCTACACCTTC. Encoded protein: CASSSIDRNYGYTF.

A few counts support this clone. The DNA for the CDR3 is TGTGCCAGTAGTATAGCTCCTGACCCCGGACGGCCCGAGCAGTACTTC. Encoded protein: CASSIAPDPGRPEQYF. The rearrangement joins TRBV19 to TRBJ2-7; no firm D call. The CDR3 is made up of 16 amino acids. With 1 base removed from V and 6 bases from J, the gap between germline ends came to 19 bases. In germline, CDR1 is LNHDA, CDR2 SQIVND (reference sequence).

The V and J genes are TRBV2 and TRBJ2-7; D may be TRBD1 or TRBD2 (6 bases each). The CDR3 has 15 residues. Germline V CDR1 and CDR2: SNHLY, FYNNEI. The ends were cut back, 1 base at V and 6 bases at J, with 16 bases in the middle. The CDR3 sequence is CASSEGGGLVGEQYF. The CDR3 DNA reads TGTGCCAGCAGTGAAGGAGGGGGGCTCGTGGGCGAGCAGTACTTC.

The rearrangement links TRBV29-1 to TRBJ1-1; 8 bases fit TRBD1. Trimming at V came to 4 bases and at J to 6 bases, leaving 7 bases not matched to a gene. The CDR3 runs 13 residues. CDR1 is SQVTM, CDR2 ANQGSEA, per germline. The CDR3 sequence is CSVAGGAVPEAFF. DNA for the CDR3: TGCAGCGTTGCAGGGGGCGCCGTGCCTGAAGCTTTCTTT.

The CDR3 here is CASSSWQGAGGELFF. The CDR3, as DNA: TGTGCCAGCAGCTCCTGGCAGGGAGCGGGCGGGGAGCTGTTTTTT. The chain combines TRBV5-8 with TRBJ2-2; maybe TRBD2 (6 bases). CDR1 and CDR2 from the germline V gene are SGHTS and YDEGEE. The V gene lost 3 bases and the J gene lost 7 bases, with 16 bases spanning the gap. This CDR3 has 15 residues.

This clone occurred many times. The CDR3 loop reads CASSPSGVATNYGYTF. The CDR3 bases are TGTGCCAGCAGCCCCTCCGGGGTGGCAACTAACTATGGCTACACCTTC. This chain joins TRBV9 and TRBJ1-2; no definite D call. The germline gives CDR1 SGDLS, CDR2 YYNGEE. V gave up 4 bases and J gave up 0 bases, with 16 bases separating them. The CDR3 has 16 residues. The variable domain in full, with the rest retrieved from reference TRBV9 and TRBJ1-2, is DSGVTQTPKHLITATGQRVTLRCSPRSGDLSVYWYQQSLDQGLQFLIQYYNGEERAKGNILERFSAQQFPDLHSELNLSSLELGDSALYFCASSPSGVATNYGYTFGSGTRLTVV.

The chain uses TRBV9 and TRBJ1-5; tentatively, D is TRBD1 (6 bases). The V and J ends lost 3 bases and 1 base respectively, with 8 bases between them. The CDR3 consists of 14 residues. CDR1 and CDR2 from the germline V gene are SGDLS and YYNGEE. DNA of the CDR3: TGTGCCAGCAGCGGGGACAACAGCAATCAGCCCCAGCATTTT. As protein: CASSGDNSNQPQHF. The complete variable domain, with remaining parts taken from reference TRBV9 and TRBJ1-5, reads DSGVTQTPKHLITATGQRVTLRCSPRSGDLSVYWYQQSLDQGLQFLIQYYNGEERAKGNILERFSAQQFPDLHSELNLSSLELGDSALYFCASSGDNSNQPQHFGDGTRLSIL.

This clone appeared a few times. The V and J genes are TRBV9 and TRBJ1-4; D is ambiguous. The CDR3 length is 16 residues. The germline V gene has CDR1 SGDLS and CDR2 YYNGEE. Trimming shortened V by 4 bases and J by 8 bases, and 21 bases separated the two germline ends. DNA for the CDR3: TGTGCCAGCAGCTCTTTCGGGAGTAGGGAAGGGGAAAAACTGTTTTTT. Protein sequence: CASSSFGSREGEKLFF.

The sample holds one count of this clone. This chain links TRBV5-1 with TRBJ1-3; D is uncertain. The CDR3 is 15 amino acids. Germline CDR1 is SGHRS and CDR2 is YFSETQ. V was trimmed by 0 bases and J by 0 bases, leaving 7 bases between them. DNA of the CDR3: TGCGCCAGCAGCTTGGTTCCCTACTCTGGAAACACCATATATTTT. It is translated as CASSLVPYSGNTIYF.

This chain joins TRBV27 and TRBJ2-3; D gene ambiguous. The CDR3 loop spans 14 amino acids. V was trimmed by 6 bases and J by 0 bases, leaving 10 bases between them. Looked up from germline, CDR1 is MNHEY and CDR2 is SMNVEV (reference sequence). The CDR3 coding sequence is TGTGCCAGCAGGCGACCGACTAGCACAGATACGCAGTATTTT. It is translated as CASRRPTSTDTQYF.

V usage is TRBV9 and J usage is TRBJ2-1; TRBD2 is a possible D gene (6 bases). V dropped 4 bases and J dropped 14 bases, with 25 bases sitting between them. CDR3 length equals 15 residues. Germline assignment: CDR1 SGDLS and CDR2 YYNGEE. CDR3 in DNA: TGTGCCAGCAGCCCACTAGCTGGGCCGATTCTGGAGGAGTTCTTC. Amino acid sequence: CASSPLAGPILEEFF.

The chain combines TRBV19 with TRBJ1-2, with D possibly matching TRBD1 (5 bases). The V end was cut by 1 base, the J end by 4 bases, with 16 bases between. Germline assignment: CDR1 LNHDA and CDR2 SQIVND (reference sequence). This CDR3 has 16 amino acids. CDR3 sequence (DNA): TGTGCCAGTAGTATAGGGGCAGGGCTTAGGTTCTATGGCTACACCTTC. Its translation is CASSIGAGLRFYGYTF.

The chain recombines TRBV9 with TRBJ2-1; D not certain. Germline loops: CDR1 SGDLS, CDR2 YYNGEE. CDR3 size: 17 residues. The V end lost 0 bases, the J end lost 0 bases, and 13 bases lay between the germline ends. For the CDR3, the DNA is TGTGCCAGCAGCGTAGCGGGTAGACCAAGCTCCTACAATGAGCAGTTCTTC. This codes for CASSVAGRPSSYNEQFF.

This chain joins TRBV4-2 and TRBJ2-3, with 10 bases identical to TRBD2. The CDR3 spans 20 residues. Trimming took 1 base from V and 1 from J; bases not matched to a gene: 14. Germline CDR1 is LGHNA and CDR2 is YNFKEQ. Here the CDR3 reads CASSQGNTLSGGGGTDTQYF. The CDR3 DNA reads TGTGCCAGCAGCCAAGGGAATACCTTGAGCGGGGGGGGCGGCACAGATACGCAGTATTTT.

The chain employs TRBV19 and TRBJ2-1; 9 nucleotides agree with TRBD2. This CDR3 comprises 15 residues. The trim removed 8 bases at V and 4 bases at J, leaving 9 bases unmatched. The germline V gene has CDR1 LNHDA and CDR2 SQIVND (reference sequence). The CDR3, as DNA: TGTGCCAGTGCTTTATCGGCGGGAGGGTACAATGAGCAGTTCTTC. Residues: CASALSAGGYNEQFF.

J is TRBJ1-4 and V is TRBV29-1; TRBD1 is a possible D gene (5 bases). Germline CDR1 is SQVTM and CDR2 is ANQGSEA. The V end lost 3 bases, the J end lost 4 bases, and 9 bases lay between the germline ends. The CDR3 is 13 amino acids. The CDR3 nucleotides read TGCAGCGTTGATCAGGGCGTTAATGAAAAACTGTTTTTT. This encodes CSVDQGVNEKLFF.

The chain is built from TRBV5-6 and TRBJ2-7; 9 nucleotides agree with TRBD2. The trim removed 4 bases at V and 3 bases at J, leaving 8 bases unmatched. Germline lookup yields CDR1 SGHDT and CDR2 YYEEEE. This CDR3 has 15 amino acids. The CDR3 region is CASSPFLAGSYEQYF. The CDR3 DNA sequence: TGTGCCAGCAGCCCCTTTCTAGCGGGAAGCTACGAGCAGTACTTC.

This clone came up many times. The chain has TRBV6-5 and TRBJ2-1; D is undetermined. CDR1 and CDR2 (germline): MNHEY, SVGAGI. V was pared by 6 bases and J by 8 bases, with 14 bases between. The CDR3 sequence is 13 residues long. The CDR3 DNA reads as TGTGCCAGCAGCCCCCCAGCCCGGGATGAGCAGTTCTTC. This translates into CASSPPARDEQFF.

The chain's CDR3 is CASSLMENTEAFF. Here the CDR3 DNA reads TGTGCCAGCAGCTTGATGGAGAACACTGAAGCTTTCTTT. The chain is built from TRBV7-3 and TRBJ1-1; D uncertain. CDR1 SGHTA and CDR2 FQGTGA come from the germline V gene. This CDR3 spans 13 amino acids. The ends were cut back, 3 bases at V and 1 base at J, with 6 bases in the middle.

The genes are TRBV9 and TRBJ2-7; D possibly uses TRBD1 or TRBD2 (5 bases each). Looked up from germline, CDR1 is SGDLS and CDR2 is YYNGEE. CDR3 size: 13 residues. V lost 4 bases and J 7 bases, leaving 15 bases between the germline ends. Here the CDR3 reads CASSRDHMGEQYF. The CDR3 bases are TGTGCCAGCAGCAGGGACCATATGGGGGAGCAGTACTTC.

The V gene is TRBV2, the J gene TRBJ2-7; D gene ambiguous. This CDR3 comprises 11 residues. Germline assignment: CDR1 SNHLY and CDR2 FYNNEI. Trimming left V 2 bases short and J 3 bases short, with 2 bases between. The CDR3 DNA follows: TGTGCCAGCAGTGAATTCTACGAGCAGTACTTC. Translation: CASSEFYEQYF.

The genes are TRBV27 and TRBJ2-7; D unresolved. Germline V gene lookup returns CDR1 MNHEY and CDR2 SMNVEV (reference sequence). Trimming removed 3 bases from V and 6 bases from J, with 12 bases in between. The CDR3 extends over 13 amino acids. In DNA, the CDR3 is TGTGCCAGCAGTTTGCCCCAGCCTTCCGAGCAGTACTTC. It encodes CASSLPQPSEQYF.

V is TRBV7-3 and J is TRBJ2-2; D is uncertain. This CDR3 spans 13 amino acids. Looked up from germline, CDR1 is SGHTA and CDR2 is FQGTGA. V was cut by 4 bases and J by 8 bases, with 11 bases left in between. DNA for the CDR3: TGTGCCAGCAGCTCCTTACCGCTGGGGGAGCTGTTTTTT. Translating it yields CASSSLPLGELFF. The full variable domain, in which reference TRBV7-3 and TRBJ2-2 provide the parts outside the CDR3, is GAGVSQTPSNKVTEKGKYVELRCDPISGHTALYWYRQSLGQGPEFLIYFQGTGAADDSGLPNDRFFAVRPEGSVSTLKIQRTERGDSAVYLCASSSLPLGELFFGEGSRLTVL.

This sequence joins TRBV19 and TRBJ2-3; D not resolved. From germline, CDR1 is LNHDA and CDR2 SQIVND (reference sequence). V dropped 7 bases and J dropped 6 bases, with 8 bases sitting between them. The CDR3 is made up of 11 amino acids. The CDR3, as DNA: TGTGCCAGTATGAGTGGGGATACGCAGTATTTT. It specifies CASMSGDTQYF.

The rearrangement links TRBV7-9 to TRBJ1-4, with no clear D. The CDR3 loop spans 15 amino acids. The germline CDR1 and CDR2 sequences are SEHNR and FQNEAQ (reference sequence). V lost 2 bases to trimming and J lost 0 bases, with 7 bases between them. The CDR3 region is CASSLSAATNEKLFF. CDR3 in DNA: TGTGCCAGCAGCTTATCGGCGGCAACTAATGAAAAACTGTTTTTT.

The chain combines TRBV6-5 with TRBJ1-2; D remains ambiguous. Germline lookup yields CDR1 MNHEY and CDR2 SVGAGI. V lost 7 bases to trimming and J lost 5 bases, with 8 bases between them. CDR3 length: 11 residues. The CDR3 coding sequence is TGTGCCAGCAAACGGGGTTATGGCTACACCTTC. It specifies CASKRGYGYTF.